Following are 31 T cell receptor beta chains from one sample sequenced in a study of blood T cell repertoires in COVID-19. Profiled with immunoSEQ multiplex PCR; TCRdb holds only in-frame clones, not every one. The sample lists roughly 190,000 clones; 86% were seen once. The sequencing input was PBMCs or T cells enriched from blood (not recorded which). These receptors were collected from a middle-aged woman in a cohort exposed to, infected with or recovered from COVID-19 (not recorded which).

The chain carries TRBV9 and TRBJ2-2; D is perhaps TRBD2 (5 bases). Between the trimmed V and J ends, which lost 7 bases and 2 bases, there was a span of 12 bases. Germline lookup yields CDR1 SGDLS and CDR2 YYNGEE. The CDR3 spans 14 residues. CDR3 protein: CASELSGNTGELFF. The CDR3 coding sequence is TGTGCCAGCGAGTTAAGCGGAAACACCGGGGAGCTGTTTTTT.

This chain joins TRBV21-1 and TRBJ2-7; the table gives TRBD1 as D, unverified against the DNA. TRBV21-1 is a pseudogene segment. The CDR3 has 13 amino acids. The CDR3, as DNA: TGTGCCAGCAGCAAAGGCCAGTACTACGAGCAGTACTTC. Residues: CASSKGQYYEQYF.

This clone was counted a single time. The gene calls are TRBV7-6 and TRBJ1-6; D perhaps matches TRBD1 (5 bases). The length of the CDR3 is 18 residues. Germline CDR1 is SGHVS and CDR2 is FNYEAQ. V was shortened by 5 bases and J by 9 bases, with 26 bases between the two germline ends. The CDR3 reads CASSPSSGADPLSSPLHF. The CDR3 DNA sequence: TGTGCCAGCAGCCCCTCATCTGGGGCAGACCCTTTGAGTTCACCCCTCCACTTT. The full variable domain, completed using reference TRBV7-6 and TRBJ1-6, is GAGVSQSPRYKVTKRGQDVALRCDPISGHVSLYWYRQALGQGPEFLTYFNYEAQQDKSGLPNDRFSAERPEGSISTLTIQRTEQRDSAMYRCASSPSSGADPLSSPLHFGNGTRLTVT.

This CDR3 reads CASTTDRENTEAFF. The CDR3 DNA is TGTGCCAGCACCACGGACAGGGAGAACACTGAAGCTTTCTTT. J is TRBJ1-1 and V is TRBV27; 8 nucleotides match TRBD1. CDR3 length: 14 amino acids. The germline gives CDR1 MNHEY, CDR2 SMNVEV (reference sequence). Trimming took 7 bases from V and 1 from J; bases not matched to a gene: 5.

This chain connects TRBV16 to TRBJ1-1, with D tentatively TRBD1 (5 bases). The CDR3 has 14 amino acids. V gave up 3 bases and J gave up 1 base, with 9 bases separating them. The germline CDR1 and CDR2 sequences are KGHSY and FQNENV. Written as DNA, the CDR3 is TGTGCCAGCAGCCACAGGGCTTGGAACACTGAAGCTTTCTTT. Amino acids: CASSHRAWNTEAFF.

The V and J genes are TRBV10-3 and TRBJ1-3; D call uncertain. The V gene lost 2 bases and the J gene lost 1 base, with 6 bases spanning the gap. CDR3 size: 14 residues. Germline assignment: CDR1 ENHRY and CDR2 SYGVKD. The CDR3 spells CAISEKLSGNTIYF. CDR3 sequence (DNA): TGTGCCATCAGTGAGAAACTTTCTGGAAACACCATATATTTT.

The chain links TRBV29-1 to TRBJ1-2; 7 positions match TRBD1. Germline lookup yields CDR1 SQVTM and CDR2 ANQGSEA. Germline trimming cut 3 bases from V and 4 bases from J; bases unmatched to any gene: 8. This CDR3 comprises 14 residues. The CDR3 here is CSVDTGEFGYGYTF. The CDR3 coding sequence is TGCAGCGTTGACACAGGGGAGTTCGGCTATGGCTACACCTTC.

The V and J genes are TRBV28 and TRBJ1-1; tentative D call: TRBD1 (6 bases). Trimming left V 4 bases short and J 0 bases short, with 15 bases between. The CDR3 totals 16 residues. Germline V gives CDR1 MDHEN, CDR2 SYDVKM. The CDR3: CASSSDSQGLNTEAFF. The CDR3 DNA is TGTGCCAGCAGTTCTGACTCACAGGGCCTGAACACTGAAGCTTTCTTT.

The chain joins TRBV5-6 to TRBJ2-1; 9 positions agree with TRBD1. The junction had 3 bases not matched to a gene; V was cut back by 3 bases and J by 14 bases. There are 11 residues in the CDR3. CDR1 and CDR2 (germline): SGHDT, YYEEEE. The CDR3 DNA sequence: TGTGCCAGCAGCTCCGGGACAGGGAAGTTCTTC. Protein sequence: CASSSGTGKFF.

The V and J genes are TRBV4-2 and TRBJ2-7; possible D gene TRBD1, 6 bases. Per the germline V gene, CDR1 is LGHNA and CDR2 is YNFKEQ. The germline V and J ends were trimmed by 0 bases and 9 bases, with 9 bases remaining between them. The CDR3 length is 12 residues. CDR3 nucleotides: TGTGCCAGCAGCCAAGACGGACAGCGGCAGTACTTC. Amino acids: CASSQDGQRQYF.

The chain is built from TRBV3-1 (or the pseudogene TRBV3-2) and TRBJ2-2; TRBD1 agrees at 9 bases. The CDR3 consists of 17 residues. Germline CDR1 reads LGHDT; CDR2 reads YNNKEL (reference sequence). The ends lost 4 bases at V and 2 bases at J; junction bases unmatched: 8. DNA for the CDR3: TGTGCCAGCAGCCTCACAGGGGGCGTCCCTAACACCGGGGAGCTGTTTTTT. Its translation is CASSLTGGVPNTGELFF.

CDR3: CASSGEVLRGPGNTIYF. The DNA for the CDR3 is TGTGCCAGCAGTGGCGAGGTCCTGCGGGGTCCTGGAAACACCATATATTTT. This chain links TRBV2 with TRBJ1-3, with D hard to call. V shed 4 bases and J shed 2 bases, with 18 bases lying between them. The CDR3 is 17 residues long. Germline V gene data show CDR1 as SNHLY and CDR2 as FYNNEI.

The gene calls are TRBV6-4 and TRBJ2-5; TRBD1 matches 10 bases. V lost 2 bases, J lost 0 bases, and 0 bases stayed unmatched. This CDR3 is 15 amino acids long. Germline CDR1 is MRHNA and CDR2 is SNTAGT. CDR3 sequence: CASSDGQGDQETQYF. In DNA form, the CDR3 reads TGTGCCAGCAGTGACGGACAGGGGGACCAAGAGACCCAGTACTTC.

This chain connects TRBV24-1 to TRBJ1-2; D uncertain. V lost 4 bases and J 8 bases, leaving 16 bases between the germline ends. CDR1 is KGHDR, CDR2 SFDVKD, per germline. The CDR3 contains 14 residues. In DNA form, the CDR3 reads TGTGCCACCAGTGAGGGCCGACGGGAGAAGGGCTACACCTTC. As protein: CATSEGRREKGYTF.

The rearrangement links TRBV10-3 to TRBJ1-3; the D is unclear. V was clipped by 3 bases and J by 3 bases, with 18 bases between them. CDR3 length: 17 residues. CDR1 is ENHRY, CDR2 SYGVKD, per germline. Here the CDR3 reads CAISDPPSLGVGNTIYF. The CDR3 nucleotides are TGTGCCATCAGTGATCCCCCGTCGCTAGGAGTTGGAAACACCATATATTTT.

This clone was observed a few times. The chain carries TRBV28 and TRBJ1-2; 7 nucleotides align to TRBD1. The V segment lost 6 bases and the J segment 8 bases; nucleotides outside the gene matches: 3. The CDR3 loop spans 11 amino acids. The germline V gene has CDR1 MDHEN and CDR2 SYDVKM. The CDR3 nucleotides read TGTGCCAGCAGAAGACAGGGCGGCTACACCTTC. Translation: CASRRQGGYTF.

The rearrangement links TRBV11-3 to TRBJ2-5, with D perhaps TRBD2 (6 bases). CDR3 length: 12 amino acids. The ends were cut back, 5 bases at V and 5 bases at J, with 9 bases in the middle. CDR1 is SGHNT, CDR2 YENEEA, per germline. The CDR3 DNA follows: TGTGCCAGCAGCCTGCTAGCGGAGACCCAGTACTTC. Translation: CASSLLAETQYF.

This clone was detected only once. The chain employs TRBV6-1 and TRBJ1-5; tentative D call: TRBD1 (5 bases). The CDR3 is 18 residues long. Germline CDR1 MNHNS, CDR2 SASEGT. Trimming stripped 2 bases from V and 2 bases from J, with 19 bases between. CDR3 nucleotide sequence: TGTGCCAGCAGTGAACTCGTTGACAGCCTGTTTGGCAATCAGCCCCAGCATTTT. Its translation is CASSELVDSLFGNQPQHF.

The gene calls are TRBV3-1 (or the pseudogene TRBV3-2) and TRBJ1-2, with TRBD1 matching over 7 bases. CDR1 is LGHDT, CDR2 YNNKEL, per germline (reference sequence). The CDR3 totals 18 residues. The junction had 14 bases not matched to a gene; V was cut back by 0 bases and J by 4 bases. CDR3 residues: CASSQDSVGTVFFYGYTF. The CDR3 bases are TGTGCCAGCAGCCAAGATTCTGTGGGGACAGTTTTCTTCTATGGCTACACCTTC.

The gene calls are TRBV28 and TRBJ2-3; 10 bases line up with TRBD2. The CDR3 is made up of 15 amino acids. V lost 6 bases, J lost 5 bases, and 8 bases stayed unmatched. Looked up from germline, CDR1 is MDHEN and CDR2 is SYDVKM. The CDR3 here is CASSRSGGAVDTQYF. For the CDR3, the DNA is TGTGCCAGCAGCCGAAGCGGGGGGGCGGTAGATACGCAGTATTTT.

The chain is built from TRBV24-1 and TRBJ2-7; 9 nucleotides match TRBD1. This CDR3 has 15 amino acids. Germline trimming cut 4 bases from V and 2 bases from J; bases unmatched to any gene: 5. The germline gives CDR1 KGHDR, CDR2 SFDVKD. The CDR3 sequence is CATSDSGTGPYEQYF. The CDR3 DNA sequence: TGTGCCACCAGTGACTCCGGGACAGGGCCCTACGAGCAGTACTTC.

The chain employs TRBV7-9 and TRBJ1-2; D uncertain. Germline V CDR1 and CDR2: SEHNR, FQNEAQ (reference sequence). Trimming pared 2 bases from V and 2 bases from J, leaving 6 bases between. There are 13 residues in the CDR3. Here the CDR3 reads CASSLHNNYGYTF. CDR3 bases: TGTGCCAGCAGCTTACACAACAACTATGGCTACACCTTC.

The chain joins TRBV7-2 to TRBJ2-3, with D tentatively TRBD2 (6 bases). Germline V lookup: CDR1 SGHTA, CDR2 FQGNSA. The CDR3 consists of 16 residues. The V end was cut by 4 bases, the J end by 2 bases, with 16 bases between. CDR3 sequence reads: CASSSLADTSTDTQYF. The DNA for the CDR3 is TGTGCCAGCAGCTCCTTAGCGGACACATCCACAGATACGCAGTATTTT.

This chain joins TRBV13 and TRBJ2-3, with 12 nucleotides matching TRBD1. This CDR3 is 19 amino acids long. Germline CDR1 PRHDT, CDR2 FYEKMQ (reference sequence). With 2 bases clipped from V and 4 bases from J, the junction kept 13 bases outside the gene matches. CDR3 in DNA: TGTGCCAGCAGCTTAAGTACGGGACAGGGGGCAACAGGGGCAGATACGCAGTATTTT. Its translation: CASSLSTGQGATGADTQYF. Full variable domain (outside the CDR3, taken from reference TRBV13 and TRBJ2-3): AAGVIQSPRHLIKEKRETATLKCYPIPRHDTVYWYQQGPGQDPQFLISFYEKMQSDKGSIPDRFSAQQFSDYHSELNMSSLELGDSALYFCASSLSTGQGATGADTQYFGPGTRLTVL.

The chain recombines TRBV4-1 with TRBJ1-4; D may be TRBD1 (6 bases). The V gene lost 0 bases and the J gene lost 8 bases, with 13 bases spanning the gap. CDR1 is MGHRA and CDR2 is YSYEKL in the germline V gene. This CDR3 region has 15 residues. The CDR3 DNA reads TGCGCCAGCAGCCAAGAACTACAGGGTCGCGAAAAACTGTTTTTT. Its translation: CASSQELQGREKLFF.

V gene TRBV7-9 combines with J gene TRBJ1-2, with TRBD1 matching 7 bases. CDR1 and CDR2 from the germline V gene are SEHNR and FQNEAQ (reference sequence). There are 15 residues in the CDR3. The V segment lost 5 bases and the J segment 6 bases; nucleotides outside the gene matches: 12. As DNA, the CDR3 is TGTGCCAGCAGCAATGGGACAGCCGCCTGGAATGGCTACACCTTC. Its translation: CASSNGTAAWNGYTF.

V and J are TRBV6-5 and TRBJ2-1; D is possibly TRBD1 (6 bases). The CDR3 has 12 amino acids. Trimming left V 7 bases short and J 8 bases short, with 12 bases between. The germline V gene encodes CDR1 MNHEY and CDR2 SVGAGI. CDR3 residues: CASNNQGYEQFF. CDR3 bases: TGTGCCAGCAATAACCAGGGGTATGAGCAGTTCTTC.

This clone was seen just once. CDR3 in amino acids: CASSSTYTGLGYTF. Written as DNA, the CDR3 is TGTGCCAGCAGCTCTACATACACAGGGCTTGGCTACACCTTC. The chain couples TRBV7-2 to TRBJ1-2; D perhaps matches TRBD1 (6 bases). The CDR3 totals 14 residues. CDR1 is SGHTA and CDR2 is FQGNSA in the germline V gene. The V end lost 4 bases, the J end lost 7 bases, and 16 bases lay between the germline ends.

This chain links TRBV5-1 with TRBJ1-1, with 7 bases lining up with TRBD1. The germline CDR1 and CDR2 sequences are SGHRS and YFSETQ. The CDR3 spans 16 residues. V shed 0 bases, J shed 0 bases, and the junction held 5 bases outside the gene matches. CDR3 in amino acids: CASSLVPGGMNTEAFF. The CDR3 DNA reads TGCGCCAGCAGCTTGGTTCCAGGGGGAATGAACACTGAAGCTTTCTTT. The variable domain in full, completed from reference TRBV5-1 and TRBJ1-1, reads KAGVTQTPRYLIKTRGQQVTLSCSPISGHRSVSWYQQTPGQGLQFLFEYFSETQRNKGNFPGRFSGRQFSNSRSEMNVSTLELGDSALYLCASSLVPGGMNTEAFFGQGTRLTVV.

This chain connects TRBV11-2 to TRBJ2-1; TRBD2 is a possible D gene (6 bases). The length of the CDR3 is 15 residues. CDR1 and CDR2 from the germline V gene are SGHAT and FQNNGV. The V end lost 5 bases, the J end lost 6 bases, and 17 bases lay between the germline ends. CDR3 in DNA: TGTGCCAGCAGCCTACCGAGCAGGGAGGTCAATGAGCAGTTCTTC. This codes for CASSLPSREVNEQFF.

The CDR3 reads CASSLLPSGGSSSEQFF. As DNA, the CDR3 is TGTGCCAGCAGCTTACTACCTAGCGGGGGAAGTAGTAGTGAGCAGTTCTTC. The V and J genes are TRBV7-2 and TRBJ2-1, with 10 positions matching TRBD2. CDR1 SGHTA and CDR2 FQGNSA come from the germline V gene. Trimming removed 2 bases from V and 9 bases from J; junction bases left unmatched: 13. This CDR3 spans 17 amino acids.